This TCR beta chain originates from a study of T-cell reconstitution after alpha-beta-depleted transplantation in children. TCRbeta library construction was performed incorporating unique molecular identifiers. TCRdb called the PCR reads again in MiXCR, with one record for every CDR3 protein. The repertoire holds 150,000 to 200,000 distinct CDR3 sequences, with roughly 15% as singletons. CDR3 size: 15 residues. V was clipped by 3 bases and J by 1 base, with 14 bases between them. CDR1 is SGHRS and CDR2 is YFSETQ in the germline V gene. This clonotype was observed many times. The sample in question was PBMCs from the stem cell graft donor, obtained from the stem cell graft. The receptor comes from a human donor who donated a stem cell graft to a child with acute lymphoblastic leukemia. The chain carries TRBV5-1 and TRBJ2-7, with D perhaps being TRBD1 or TRBD2 (5 bases each). CDR3: CASSSSGTGSYEQYF. CDR3 DNA: TGCGCCAGCAGCTCTTCCGGGACCGGATCCTACGAGCAGTACTTC.